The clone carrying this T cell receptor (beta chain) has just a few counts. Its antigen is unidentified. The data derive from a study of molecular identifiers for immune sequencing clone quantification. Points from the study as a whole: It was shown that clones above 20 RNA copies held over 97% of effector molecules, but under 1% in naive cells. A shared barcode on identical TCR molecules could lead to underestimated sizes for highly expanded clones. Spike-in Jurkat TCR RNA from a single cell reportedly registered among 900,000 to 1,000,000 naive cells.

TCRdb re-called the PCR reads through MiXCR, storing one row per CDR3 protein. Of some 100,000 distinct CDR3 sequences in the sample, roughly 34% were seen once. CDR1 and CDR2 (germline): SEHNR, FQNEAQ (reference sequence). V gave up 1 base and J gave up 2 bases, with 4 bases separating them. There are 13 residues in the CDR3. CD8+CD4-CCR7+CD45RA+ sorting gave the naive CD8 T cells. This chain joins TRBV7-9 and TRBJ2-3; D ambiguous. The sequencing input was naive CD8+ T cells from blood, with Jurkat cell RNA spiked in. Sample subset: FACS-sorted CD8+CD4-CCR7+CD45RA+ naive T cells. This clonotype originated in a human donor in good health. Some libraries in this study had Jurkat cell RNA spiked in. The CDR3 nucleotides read TGTGCCAGCAGCTTAGAGGACACAGATACGCAGTATTTT. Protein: CASSLEDTDTQYF.